This entry lists 30 T cell receptor beta chains sequenced from one sample in a study of T-cell reconstitution after alpha-beta-depleted transplantation in children. Construction of the TCRbeta library involved unique molecular identifiers. TCRdb reprocessed the PCR reads with MiXCR, giving one entry per CDR3 protein. The table includes approximately 400,000 distinct CDR3 sequences, roughly 11% detected once. The source material was PBMCs from the stem cell graft donor, sampled from the stem cell graft. These receptors came from a human donor who donated a stem cell graft to a child with acute myeloid leukemia.

This clonotype was detected ten times or more. In DNA, the CDR3 is TGCAGCGTTGAAGACATTAACAGGGGCACAGATACGCAGTATTTT. The encoded protein is CSVEDINRGTDTQYF. This rearrangement joins TRBV29-1 to TRBJ2-3; maybe TRBD1 (6 bases). The V gene's germline CDR1 is SQVTM and CDR2 ANQGSEA. Trimming shortened V by 0 bases and J by 1 base, and 11 bases separated the two germline ends. The CDR3 is 15 residues long.

A few counts support this clonotype. The chain is built from TRBV7-3 and TRBJ2-1; 7 nucleotides match TRBD2. This CDR3 comprises 15 residues. The germline gives CDR1 SGHTA, CDR2 FQGTGA. V was clipped by 4 bases and J by 9 bases; unmatched bases: 12. CDR3 DNA: TGTGCCAGCAGCTCCCAGCGGGGTTGGGGCTCTGAGCAGTTCTTC. Protein: CASSSQRGWGSEQFF.

This clonotype came up a few times. CDR3 loop: CASTAGQGFYGYTF. In DNA form, the CDR3 reads TGTGCCAGCACCGCGGGACAGGGGTTCTATGGCTACACCTTC. This chain links TRBV2 with TRBJ1-2, with 10 nucleotides matching TRBD1. The V and J ends lost 7 bases and 4 bases, in that order; junction bases with no gene match: 6. CDR1 SNHLY and CDR2 FYNNEI come from the germline V gene. CDR3 length equals 14 residues.

The rearrangement uses TRBV6-1 and TRBJ1-1, with D maybe TRBD1 (6 bases). Per germline, CDR1 MNHNS and CDR2 SASEGT. V lost 6 bases to trimming and J lost 1 base, with 12 bases between them. The CDR3 has 14 amino acids. CDR3 sequence reads: CASRNRAQNTEAFF. The CDR3 DNA sequence: TGTGCCAGCAGAAACAGGGCCCAGAACACTGAAGCTTTCTTT.

The rearrangement uses TRBV25-1 and TRBJ1-5; D is unclear. The CDR3 totals 14 residues. CDR1 and CDR2 (germline): MGHDK, SYGVNS. Trimming stripped 2 bases from V and 2 bases from J, with 7 bases between. The DNA for the CDR3 is TGTGCCAGCAGTGAAAGGGCCGGCAATCAGCCCCAGCATTTT. Its protein is CASSERAGNQPQHF.

The CDR3 loop reads CSVVSGSKYEQYF. CDR3 in DNA: TGCAGCGTTGTTAGCGGGAGCAAGTACGAGCAGTACTTC. V and J are TRBV29-1 and TRBJ2-7; 9 nucleotides match TRBD2. CDR3 length: 13 residues. Trimming at V came to 4 bases and at J to 4 bases, leaving 5 bases not matched to a gene. Germline lookup yields CDR1 SQVTM and CDR2 ANQGSEA.

A few counts support this clonotype. The chain carries TRBV20-1 and TRBJ2-3, with 9 bases fitting TRBD2. V was clipped by 5 bases and J by 6 bases; unmatched bases: 9. The CDR3 extends over 14 amino acids. The germline V gene encodes CDR1 DFQATT and CDR2 SNEGSKA (reference sequence). The chain's CDR3 is CSALSGRLADTQYF. The CDR3 DNA follows: TGCAGTGCTCTTAGCGGGAGACTGGCGGATACGCAGTATTTT.

The V call is TRBV5-1, the J call TRBJ2-5; D gene uncertain. The CDR3 is made up of 14 amino acids. V lost 5 bases to trimming and J lost 2 bases, with 13 bases between them. Germline lookup yields CDR1 SGHRS and CDR2 YFSETQ. The CDR3 is CASSASVLQETQYF. The CDR3 coding sequence is TGCGCCAGCAGTGCTTCGGTCCTGCAAGAGACCCAGTACTTC.

V usage is TRBV10-3 and J usage is TRBJ1-1, with D maybe TRBD1 (5 bases). The CDR3 covers 12 residues. Germline CDR1 ENHRY, CDR2 SYGVKD. V was trimmed by 8 bases and J by 4 bases, leaving 11 bases between them. The CDR3: CAIGTGGTEAFF. The CDR3, as DNA: TGTGCCATCGGTACGGGGGGCACTGAAGCTTTCTTT.

This clonotype was observed a handful of times. J is TRBJ2-2 and V is TRBV20-1; 10 bases agree with TRBD1. The CDR3 runs 14 residues. Germline-derived CDR1 and CDR2 are DFQATT and SNEGSKA (reference sequence). V lost 5 bases and J lost 4; bases outside the gene matches: 4. As DNA, the CDR3 is TGCAGTGCTCGACAGGGGGCGAGCACCGGGGAGCTGTTTTTT. This gives the protein CSARQGASTGELFF.

The gene calls are TRBV4-3 and TRBJ1-2, with TRBD1 identical over 7 bases. V lost 1 base to trimming and J lost 4 bases; unmatched junction nucleotides: 3. The CDR3 totals 14 residues. Germline assignment: CDR1 LGHNA and CDR2 YSLEER. The CDR3 nucleotides are TGCGCCAGCAGCCAAGCCGGGACAGCCTATGGCTACACCTTC. It is translated as CASSQAGTAYGYTF.

J is TRBJ2-4 and V is TRBV12-3 or TRBV12-4; D gene ambiguous. This CDR3 has 15 residues. V lost 5 bases and J 0 bases, leaving 11 bases between the germline ends. CDR3 sequence (DNA): TGTGCCAGCAGTGGCGGACCTCTAGCCAAAAACATTCAGTACTTC. Its translation is CASSGGPLAKNIQYF.

In its sample, this clonotype was seen a few times. The rearrangement links TRBV19 to TRBJ2-6; TRBD1 matches at 7 bases. There are 15 residues in the CDR3. Germline loops: CDR1 LNHDA, CDR2 SQIVND (reference sequence). Trimming at V came to 8 bases and at J to 4 bases, leaving 8 bases not matched to a gene. This CDR3 reads CASQGTGAGANVLTF. CDR3 nucleotides: TGTGCCAGTCAAGGAACAGGGGCCGGGGCCAACGTCCTGACTTTC.

Many counts were recorded for this clonotype. This chain uses TRBV29-1 with TRBJ1-2; D is undetermined. Trimming removed 6 bases at V and 8 bases at J, with 13 bases between. CDR3 length: 11 residues. Germline CDR1 SQVTM, CDR2 ANQGSEA. CDR3 loop: CSVSSGYGYTF. CDR3 DNA: TGCAGCGTCTCAAGCGGGTACGGCTACACCTTC. Using reference TRBV29-1 and TRBJ1-2 for the parts outside the CDR3, the full variable domain is SAVISQKPSRDICQRGTSLTIQCQVDSQVTMMFWYRQQPGQSLTLIATANQGSEATYESGFVIDKFPISRPNLTFSTLTVSNMSPEDSSIYLCSVSSGYGYTFGSGTRLTVV.

The rearrangement joins TRBV15 to TRBJ2-3; TRBD2 is a possible D gene (5 bases). The length of the CDR3 is 14 residues. The V gene's germline CDR1 is LNHNV and CDR2 YYDKDF (reference sequence). The germline V and J ends were trimmed by 5 bases and 2 bases, with 11 bases remaining between them. The chain's CDR3 is CATSVRGDTDTQYF. CDR3 nucleotide sequence: TGTGCCACCAGCGTTCGGGGTGACACAGATACGCAGTATTTT.

This clonotype came up a few times. This chain connects TRBV30 to TRBJ2-7; the match to TRBD2 covers 9 bases. V trimming: 2 bases; J trimming: 6 bases; junction bases outside the gene matches: 8. The CDR3 length is 14 residues. Germline assignment: CDR1 GTSNPN and CDR2 SVGIG (reference sequence). This CDR3 is CAWSSSGTTIEQYF. DNA for the CDR3: TGTGCCTGGAGTTCTAGCGGGACTACTATCGAGCAGTACTTC.

The V call is TRBV29-1, the J call TRBJ2-1; D is undetermined. The CDR3 is 11 residues long. V lost 8 bases, J lost 8 bases, and 13 bases lay in between. CDR1 SQVTM and CDR2 ANQGSEA come from the germline V gene. As DNA, the CDR3 is TGCAGCCATCGAACAATCGATGAGCAGTTCTTC. This sequence encodes CSHRTIDEQFF.

As for this clonotype: One junction end disagrees with the germline gene, perhaps due to a read error. The genes are TRBV5-1 and TRBJ2-2; TRBD2 is a possible D gene (5 bases). CDR1 and CDR2 (germline): SGHRS, YFSETQ. This CDR3 is built from 21 residues. The CDR3: CASSLEGFSLEHRGITWELFF. In DNA, the CDR3 is TGCGCCAGCAGCTTGGAAGGCTTCTCCCTCGAACACCGGGGAATCACCTGGGAGCTGTTTTTT.

CDR3 sequence: CASSLAVARERVEQFF. In nucleotides, the CDR3 is TGCGCCAGCAGCTTGGCCGTAGCGCGGGAAAGGGTTGAGCAGTTCTTC. V and J are TRBV5-1 and TRBJ2-1, with a tentative D call TRBD2 (6 bases). There are 16 residues in the CDR3. CDR1 is SGHRS and CDR2 is YFSETQ in the germline V gene. Trimming stripped 0 bases from V and 9 bases from J, with 19 bases between.

In this sample, this clonotype turned up a few times. This chain links TRBV20-1 with TRBJ2-3; TRBD2 agrees at 7 bases. CDR1 is DFQATT, CDR2 SNEGSKA, per germline (reference sequence). V lost 1 base, J lost 3 bases, and 13 bases stayed unmatched. CDR3 length: 17 amino acids. CDR3 region: CSARGGEEGGPTDTQYF. Here the CDR3 DNA reads TGCAGTGCTAGAGGGGGTGAGGAGGGAGGGCCAACAGATACGCAGTATTTT.

Many counts were recorded for this clonotype. J is TRBJ1-1 and V is TRBV5-1; the D gene is possibly TRBD1 (5 bases). The CDR3 contains 16 residues. Per the germline V gene, CDR1 is SGHRS and CDR2 is YFSETQ. The V end was cut by 0 bases, the J end by 1 base, with 13 bases between. The CDR3 protein is CASSLAPGTGNTEAFF. In DNA, the CDR3 is TGCGCCAGCAGCTTGGCCCCCGGGACGGGGAACACTGAAGCTTTCTTT.

The sample holds one count of this clonotype. The chain recombines TRBV6-1 with TRBJ1-3; D is unclear. With 7 bases removed from V and 0 bases from J, the gap between germline ends came to 13 bases. CDR3 length: 15 residues. Germline V gene sequence: CDR1 MNHNS, CDR2 SASEGT. The CDR3 sequence: CASIPGWGSGNTIYF. CDR3 DNA sequence: TGTGCCAGCATCCCGGGCTGGGGCTCTGGAAACACCATATATTTT.

In the case of this clonotype: Sequence at one end of the junction differs from germline and may be a read error. The chain links TRBV7-3 to TRBJ2-1; TRBD2 aligns across 9 bases. This CDR3 is 13 amino acids long. Germline V lookup: CDR1 SGHTA, CDR2 FQGTGA. This CDR3 is CASSMGTSLEQFF. The DNA of the CDR3 is TGTGCTAGCAGCATGGGGACTAGCCTTGAGCAGTTCTTC.

This clonotype turned up a few times. CDR3: CASRGHSITDTQYF. The CDR3 nucleotides read TGTGCCAGCAGGGGACATTCTATCACAGATACGCAGTATTTT. The chain has TRBV6-1 and TRBJ2-3, with a possible D match to TRBD1 (6 bases). This CDR3 has 14 residues. The germline gives CDR1 MNHNS, CDR2 SASEGT. The V end was cut by 6 bases, the J end by 2 bases, with 12 bases between.

This clonotype has a handful of counts. V gene TRBV11-2 combines with J gene TRBJ2-5, with a weak D call TRBD2 (5 bases). This CDR3 spans 15 amino acids. Germline CDR1 reads SGHAT; CDR2 reads FQNNGV. Trimming removed 5 bases from V and 4 bases from J, with 17 bases in between. The DNA for the CDR3 is TGTGCCAGCAGCGTCGGGGTCCTGGCGCTAGAGACCCAGTACTTC. Protein sequence: CASSVGVLALETQYF.

This chain's CDR3 is CASSFGGGAGTEAFF. The DNA of the CDR3 is TGTGCCAGCAGCTTCGGAGGGGGCGCGGGCACTGAAGCTTTCTTT. J is TRBJ1-1 and V is TRBV5-5; TRBD1 matches at 7 bases. From germline, CDR1 is SGHKS and CDR2 YYEKEE (reference sequence). This CDR3 contains 15 residues. After removal of 2 bases from V and 4 bases from J, the junction contained 8 bases not matched to a gene.

In its sample, this clonotype was seen a few times. The chain uses TRBV7-9 and TRBJ2-5; 7 bases map to TRBD1. Germline V gene lookup returns CDR1 SEHNR and CDR2 FQNEAQ (reference sequence). The CDR3 runs 13 residues. V was clipped by 5 bases and J by 4 bases; unmatched bases: 4. CDR3 region: CASSRGGLETQYF. The CDR3 nucleotides read TGTGCCAGCAGCCGAGGGGGCTTAGAGACCCAGTACTTC.

The chain recombines TRBV7-6 with TRBJ2-3, with D possibly TRBD2 on 6 matching bases. V gave up 1 base and J gave up 8 bases, with 16 bases separating them. CDR1 and CDR2 from the germline V gene are SGHVS and FNYEAQ. This CDR3 spans 15 amino acids. Here the CDR3 DNA reads TGTGCCAGCAGCTTAGGGCGGGGAGGCGAGGTTACGCAGTATTTT. Translating it yields CASSLGRGGEVTQYF.

The chain carries TRBV29-1 and TRBJ2-1, with D possibly TRBD2 on 7 matching bases. Trimming removed 3 bases at V and 7 bases at J, with 13 bases between. The CDR3 contains 13 residues. Germline CDR1 is SQVTM and CDR2 is ANQGSEA. DNA for the CDR3: TGCAGCGTTGATAAGGCGGGGGCTAATGAGCAGTTCTTC. This encodes CSVDKAGANEQFF.

This clonotype has just a few counts. The chain links TRBV6-6 to TRBJ2-2; D call uncertain. V dropped 7 bases and J dropped 7 bases, with 13 bases sitting between them. CDR3 length equals 13 residues. Per the germline V gene, CDR1 is MNHNY and CDR2 is SVGAGI (reference sequence). The CDR3 sequence: CASTWRIGGELFF. The DNA of the CDR3 is TGTGCCAGCACATGGCGTATAGGCGGGGAGCTGTTTTTT.